These 4 T cell receptor beta chains originate from one sample sequenced in a study of T cell responses to AZD1222 COVID-19 vaccine. Profiled with immunoSEQ multiplex PCR; TCRdb holds only in-frame clones, not every one. The sample contains about 79,000 clones, 80% of which appear only once. This sample comprised peripheral blood, obtained on day 0 of AZD1222 vaccination. Receptor source: an adult in good health.

The gene calls are TRBV6-6 and TRBJ1-2; D gene uncertain. The ends were cut back, 0 bases at V and 2 bases at J, with 7 bases in the middle. The CDR3 sequence is 14 residues long. Germline assignment: CDR1 MNHNY and CDR2 SVGAGI (reference sequence). DNA for the CDR3: TGTGCCAGCAGTTACTCTGGTTCCAACTATGGCTACACCTTC. The encoded protein is CASSYSGSNYGYTF.

V is TRBV6-5 and J is TRBJ2-7; D ambiguous. Trimming removed 7 bases from V and 0 bases from J, with 13 bases in between. The CDR3 sequence is 14 residues long. Germline V gene sequence: CDR1 MNHEY, CDR2 SVGAGI. The CDR3 DNA sequence: TGTGCCAGCAACATAAACAGAGGCTCCTACGAGCAGTACTTC. Translation gives CASNINRGSYEQYF.

This chain links TRBV14 with TRBJ2-5; tentatively, D is TRBD1 (5 bases). This CDR3 spans 16 amino acids. Trimming took off 4 bases at V and 1 base at J, with 16 bases between the two ends. Germline V CDR1 and CDR2: SGHDN, FVKESK. For the CDR3, the DNA is TGTGCCAGCAGCCCCCTGGGTGGCAGGGTCCAAGAGACCCAGTACTTC. This codes for CASSPLGGRVQETQYF.

The J gene is TRBJ2-3, the V gene TRBV11-2, with 11 bases matching TRBD2. Germline values: CDR1 SGHAT, CDR2 FQNNGV. The CDR3 totals 15 residues. Trimming at V came to 5 bases and at J to 6 bases, leaving 7 bases not matched to a gene. The CDR3 coding sequence is TGTGCCAGCAGCCGTAGCGGGGGGGCGTGGGATACGCAGTATTTT. This encodes CASSRSGGAWDTQYF.